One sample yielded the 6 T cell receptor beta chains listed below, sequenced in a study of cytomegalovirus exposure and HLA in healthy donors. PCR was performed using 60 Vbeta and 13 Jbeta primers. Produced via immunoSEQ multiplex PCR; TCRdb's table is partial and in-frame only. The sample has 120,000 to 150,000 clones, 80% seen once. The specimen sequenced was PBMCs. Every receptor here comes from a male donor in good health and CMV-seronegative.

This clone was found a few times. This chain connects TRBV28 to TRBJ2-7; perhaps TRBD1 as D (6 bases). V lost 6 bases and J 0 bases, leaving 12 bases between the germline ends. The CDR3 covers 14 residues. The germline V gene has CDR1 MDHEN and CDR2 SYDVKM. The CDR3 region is CASSRDTYSYEQYF. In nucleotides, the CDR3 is TGTGCCAGCAGCCGGGACACATACTCCTACGAGCAGTACTTC. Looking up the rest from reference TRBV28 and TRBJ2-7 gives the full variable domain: DVKVTQSSRYLVKRTGEKVFLECVQDMDHENMFWYRQDPGLGLRLIYFSYDVKMKEKGDIPEGYSVSREKKERFSLILESASTNQTSMYLCASSRDTYSYEQYFGPGTRLTVT.

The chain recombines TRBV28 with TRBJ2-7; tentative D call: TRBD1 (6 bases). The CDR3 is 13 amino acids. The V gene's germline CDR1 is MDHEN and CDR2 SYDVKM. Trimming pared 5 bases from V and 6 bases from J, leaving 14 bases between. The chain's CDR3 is CASSKGQPGEQYF. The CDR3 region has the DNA TGTGCCAGCAGTAAGGGACAACCAGGCGAGCAGTACTTC.

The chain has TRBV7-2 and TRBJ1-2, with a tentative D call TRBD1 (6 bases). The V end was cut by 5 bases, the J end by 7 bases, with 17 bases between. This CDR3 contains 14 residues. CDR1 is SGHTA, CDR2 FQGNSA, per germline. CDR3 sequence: CASSPNREMSGYTF. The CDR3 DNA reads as TGTGCCAGCAGCCCGAACAGGGAAATGAGTGGCTACACCTTC.

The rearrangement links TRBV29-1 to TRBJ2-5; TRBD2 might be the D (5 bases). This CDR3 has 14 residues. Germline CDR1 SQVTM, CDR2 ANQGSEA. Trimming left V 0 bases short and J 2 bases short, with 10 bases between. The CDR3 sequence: CSVEDLQRQETQYF. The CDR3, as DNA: TGCAGCGTTGAAGATCTTCAGCGGCAAGAGACCCAGTACTTC. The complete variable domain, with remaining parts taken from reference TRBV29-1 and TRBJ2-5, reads SAVISQKPSRDICQRGTSLTIQCQVDSQVTMMFWYRQQPGQSLTLIATANQGSEATYESGFVIDKFPISRPNLTFSTLTVSNMSPEDSSIYLCSVEDLQRQETQYFGPGTRLLVL.

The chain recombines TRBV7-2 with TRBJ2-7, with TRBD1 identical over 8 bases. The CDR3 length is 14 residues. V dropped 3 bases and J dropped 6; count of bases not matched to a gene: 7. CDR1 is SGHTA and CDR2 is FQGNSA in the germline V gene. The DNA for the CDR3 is TGTGCCAGCAGCTTCGAAGGACAGGGTGGCGAGCAGTACTTC. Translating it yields CASSFEGQGGEQYF.

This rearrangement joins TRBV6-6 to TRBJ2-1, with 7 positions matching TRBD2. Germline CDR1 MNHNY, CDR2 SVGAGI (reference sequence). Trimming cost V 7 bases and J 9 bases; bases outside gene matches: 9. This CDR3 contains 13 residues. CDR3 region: CASNPQRGSEQFF. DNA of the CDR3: TGTGCCAGCAATCCGCAGCGGGGAAGTGAGCAGTTCTTC.